This T cell receptor (beta chain) was obtained from a study of T-cell reconstitution after alpha-beta-depleted transplantation in children. Study observations and caveats: T-cell numbers and diversity one year post-transplant derived largely from freshly generated T cells. Several hundred graft clones that had expanded were reportedly the source of alpha-beta T cells about two months after transplant.

This clonotype was detected only a few times. Its antigen is as yet unknown. Unique molecular identifiers were incorporated when the TCRbeta library was constructed. TCRdb itself ran the PCR reads through MiXCR, one entry per CDR3 protein. The profile shows a few hundred thousand distinct CDR3 sequences, roughly 13% of them singletons. Germline loops: CDR1 SQVTM, CDR2 ANQGSEA. This CDR3 spans 17 amino acids. V lost 3 bases, J lost 0 bases, and 20 bases lay in between. The rearrangement uses TRBV29-1 and TRBJ1-2, with D possibly matching TRBD1 (6 bases). The sequences come from PBMCs, mostly from graft donor cells, collected 360 days after TCRalphabeta/CD19-depleted stem cell transplant. This TCR was sampled from a male patient aged 10 to 17 who had a stem cell transplant for acute myeloid leukemia, so the T cells may come from the graft donor. In DNA, the CDR3 is TGCAGCGTTGACCGCAGGGGCCAGCCCACAGCTAACTATGGCTACACCTTC. Encoded protein: CSVDRRGQPTANYGYTF.